The 19 T cell receptor beta chains reported below all come from one sample, sequenced in a study of blood T cell repertoires in COVID-19. Sequencing was performed with immunoSEQ multiplex PCR; in TCRdb, only in-frame clones are kept and a portion is missing. This sample has some 49,000 clones, with 82% found just once. Material for sequencing was peripheral blood. Source of these receptors: a woman aged 55-70 years with acute or convalescent COVID-19.

This sequence joins TRBV28 and TRBJ2-7; 7 bases map to TRBD1. J gave up 2 bases and V 6 bases, and 10 bases lay outside the gene matches. Looked up from germline, CDR1 is MDHEN and CDR2 is SYDVKM. The CDR3 extends over 15 amino acids. The chain's CDR3 is CASRLQGRRTYEQYF. DNA of the CDR3: TGTGCCAGCAGACTACAGGGGCGCCGCACCTACGAGCAGTACTTC. The full variable domain, in which reference TRBV28 and TRBJ2-7 provide the parts outside the CDR3, is DVKVTQSSRYLVKRTGEKVFLECVQDMDHENMFWYRQDPGLGLRLIYFSYDVKMKEKGDIPEGYSVSREKKERFSLILESASTNQTSMYLCASRLQGRRTYEQYFGPGTRLTVT.

The chain combines TRBV28 with TRBJ2-7, with D perhaps matching TRBD1 (6 bases). CDR1 and CDR2 (germline): MDHEN, SYDVKM. V was pared by 3 bases and J by 0 bases, with 9 bases between. The CDR3 is 14 residues long. The CDR3 here is CASSFGQRSYEQYF. CDR3 nucleotide sequence: TGTGCCAGCAGTTTCGGACAGCGCTCCTACGAGCAGTACTTC.

The chain has TRBV28 and TRBJ1-3; 7 bases are shared with TRBD1. Per germline, CDR1 MDHEN and CDR2 SYDVKM. Trimming at V came to 10 bases and at J to 1 base, leaving 16 bases not matched to a gene. The CDR3 is 17 residues long. This chain's CDR3 is CATYPPAGGESGNTIYF. The CDR3 DNA follows: TGTGCCACCTACCCGCCGGCAGGGGGAGAATCTGGAAACACCATATATTTT.

This chain joins TRBV15 and TRBJ2-6; a weak D match, TRBD2 (5 bases). V lost 6 bases, J lost 1 base, and 16 bases lay in between. Per the germline V gene, CDR1 is LNHNV and CDR2 is YYDKDF (reference sequence). The CDR3 covers 17 residues. CDR3 DNA: TGTGCCACCAGACCCCCGGGGAGACCTTCTGGGGCCAACGTCCTGACTTTC. This encodes CATRPPGRPSGANVLTF.

The genes are TRBV11-2 and TRBJ2-1; 11 bases fit TRBD2. The CDR3 length is 14 residues. V trimming: 5 bases; J trimming: 7 bases; junction bases outside the gene matches: 4. Germline V gives CDR1 SGHAT, CDR2 FQNNGV. Here the CDR3 reads CASSLGLAANEQFF. In nucleotides, the CDR3 is TGTGCCAGCAGCCTGGGACTAGCGGCTAATGAGCAGTTCTTC.

The V gene is TRBV3-1 (or the pseudogene TRBV3-2), the J gene TRBJ2-1; D is ambiguous. CDR1 LGHDT and CDR2 YNNKEL come from the germline V gene (reference sequence). The V end lost 4 bases, the J end lost 6 bases, and 10 bases lay between the germline ends. This CDR3 comprises 13 residues. CDR3 region: CASSRHQANEQFF. The CDR3 bases are TGTGCCAGCAGCCGACACCAGGCCAATGAGCAGTTCTTC.

The chain employs TRBV10-3 and TRBJ2-7; 10 bases fit TRBD2. This CDR3 has 14 amino acids. V was pared by 2 bases and J by 6 bases, with 4 bases of the junction left unmatched. Germline V gene lookup returns CDR1 ENHRY and CDR2 SYGVKD. CDR3 sequence: CAISELVAGGEQYF. CDR3 bases: TGTGCCATCAGTGAGCTGGTAGCGGGAGGCGAGCAGTACTTC.

The chain couples TRBV6-6 to TRBJ1-2; a weak D match, TRBD1 (6 bases). The CDR3 totals 17 residues. Trimming cost V 5 bases and J 3 bases, with 22 bases left between them. Germline CDR1 is MNHNY and CDR2 is SVGAGI (reference sequence). The CDR3 is CASSHQTQGRGYYGYTF. In DNA form, the CDR3 reads TGTGCCAGCAGTCATCAAACTCAGGGGAGGGGGTACTATGGCTACACCTTC.

The chain couples TRBV5-6 to TRBJ2-3, with 7 bases lining up with TRBD2. Germline CDR1 SGHDT, CDR2 YYEEEE. The CDR3 runs to 15 residues. V lost 3 bases and J lost 5; bases outside the gene matches: 9. CDR3 DNA: TGTGCCAGCAGCTCCAACCCGACGGGGGGAGATACGCAGTATTTT. Residues: CASSSNPTGGDTQYF.

This clone was counted only a few times. The chain recombines TRBV5-5 with TRBJ2-5; D remains ambiguous. V was pared by 4 bases and J by 4 bases, with 14 bases between. The CDR3 spans 14 residues. From germline, CDR1 is SGHKS and CDR2 YYEKEE (reference sequence). CDR3 in amino acids: CASSLTQNPETQYF. DNA for the CDR3: TGTGCCAGCAGCCTCACGCAGAACCCAGAGACCCAGTACTTC. Variable domain in full (rest from reference TRBV5-5 and TRBJ2-5): DAGVTQSPTHLIKTRGQQVTLRCSPISGHKSVSWYQQVLGQGPQFIFQYYEKEERGRGNFPDRFSARQFPNYSSELNVNALLLGDSALYLCASSLTQNPETQYFGPGTRLLVL.

The chain combines TRBV28 with TRBJ1-5, with D possibly TRBD1 on 6 matching bases. The germline V and J ends were trimmed by 5 bases and 4 bases, with 18 bases remaining between them. The CDR3 consists of 16 residues. Germline CDR1 reads MDHEN; CDR2 reads SYDVKM. CDR3 protein: CASSPVWTDTNQPQHF. The DNA of the CDR3 is TGTGCCAGCAGTCCCGTTTGGACAGATACAAATCAGCCCCAGCATTTT.

The chain joins TRBV3-1 (or the pseudogene TRBV3-2) to TRBJ1-2; 7 nucleotides line up with TRBD1. V lost 3 bases to trimming and J lost 1 base; unmatched junction nucleotides: 8. The CDR3 consists of 16 residues. Germline V gene sequence: CDR1 LGHDT, CDR2 YNNKEL (reference sequence). The CDR3 sequence: CASSQGQIFDNYGYTF. CDR3 nucleotide sequence: TGTGCCAGCAGCCAGGGACAGATATTCGATAACTATGGCTACACCTTC.

J is TRBJ2-5 and V is TRBV3-1 (or the pseudogene TRBV3-2); 8 bases are a match to TRBD2. CDR3 length: 16 amino acids. With V trimmed by 6 bases and J by 0 bases, 9 bases remained unmatched. Germline V gives CDR1 LGHDT, CDR2 YNNKEL (reference sequence). CDR3 region: CASRPNTGGYQETQYF. The CDR3 DNA is TGTGCCAGCAGACCAAATACGGGGGGGTACCAAGAGACCCAGTACTTC.

The rearrangement uses TRBV28 and TRBJ1-5, with a possible D match to TRBD1 (5 bases). From germline, CDR1 is MDHEN and CDR2 SYDVKM. V was trimmed by 8 bases and J by 2 bases, leaving 13 bases between them. The CDR3 runs to 14 residues. The CDR3 sequence: CASGAGDGNQPQHF. The CDR3 DNA follows: TGTGCCAGCGGGGCGGGGGATGGCAATCAGCCCCAGCATTTT.

The V and J genes are TRBV5-1 and TRBJ2-2, with D unresolved. V lost 0 bases to trimming and J lost 1 base, with 13 bases between them. The CDR3 is made up of 17 amino acids. CDR1 SGHRS and CDR2 YFSETQ come from the germline V gene. CDR3 loop: CASSLAISGGNTGELFF. For the CDR3, the DNA is TGCGCCAGCAGCTTGGCCATATCAGGTGGGAACACCGGGGAGCTGTTTTTT.

A few counts support this clone. The chain links TRBV5-1 to TRBJ2-3, with 12 positions matching TRBD2. Trimming removed 0 bases from V and 6 bases from J; junction bases left unmatched: 8. From germline, CDR1 is SGHRS and CDR2 YFSETQ. The CDR3 loop spans 17 amino acids. CDR3 loop: CASSLAASGGAVDTQYF. CDR3 DNA sequence: TGCGCCAGCAGCTTGGCCGCTAGCGGGGGGGCTGTGGATACGCAGTATTTT.

The sample holds a few counts of this clone. This chain links TRBV30 with TRBJ1-6; D is perhaps TRBD1 (5 bases). V dropped 1 base and J dropped 7 bases, with 8 bases sitting between them. This CDR3 comprises 13 residues. From germline, CDR1 is GTSNPN and CDR2 SVGIG (reference sequence). Here the CDR3 reads CAWSGAGNSPLHF. The CDR3 DNA reads as TGTGCCTGGAGTGGCGCAGGGAATTCACCCCTCCACTTT. The variable domain in full, with the rest retrieved from reference TRBV30 and TRBJ1-6, is SQTIHQWPATLVQPVGSPLSLECTVEGTSNPNLYWYRQAAGRGLQLLFYSVGIGQISSEVPQNLSASRPQDRQFILSSKKLLLSDSGFYLCAWSGAGNSPLHFGNGTRLTVT.

This chain connects TRBV2 to TRBJ1-5; D is unresolved. The CDR3 consists of 14 residues. The germline gives CDR1 SNHLY, CDR2 FYNNEI. V was cut by 4 bases and J by 6 bases, with 13 bases left in between. The CDR3 protein is CASSVGLAGQPQHF. The CDR3 nucleotides are TGTGCCAGCAGTGTAGGGCTGGCGGGTCAGCCCCAGCATTTT.

This rearrangement joins TRBV7-8 to TRBJ1-2, with D possibly being TRBD1 (5 bases). The CDR3 has 13 residues. The germline V gene has CDR1 SGHVS and CDR2 FQNEAQ. V dropped 5 bases and J dropped 8 bases, with 15 bases sitting between them. Here the CDR3 DNA reads TGTGCCAGCAGCCTCCTCAGGGCCTCGGGCTACACCTTC. As protein: CASSLLRASGYTF. Using reference TRBV7-8 and TRBJ1-2 for the parts outside the CDR3, the full variable domain is GAGVSQSPRYKVAKRGQDVALRCDPISGHVSLFWYQQALGQGPEFLTYFQNEAQLDKSGLPSDRFFAERPEGSVSTLKIQRTQQEDSAVYLCASSLLRASGYTFGSGTRLTVV.